This entry concerns a single T cell receptor (beta chain). CDR3 length: 15 amino acids. Germline CDR1 reads SGHTA; CDR2 reads FQGNSA. Losses at the gene ends were 1 base for V and 5 bases for J; bases not matched to a gene: 6. Data came from immunoSEQ multiplex PCR; TCRdb stores just in-frame clones and leaves some out. The sample lists under 150,000 clones; about 92% were seen once. The source of the sample is a study of blood T cell repertoires in COVID-19. This chain uses TRBV7-2 with TRBJ2-5; 8 nucleotides agree with TRBD1. The specimen sequenced was peripheral blood. The clonotype comes from a man between 60 and 75 years old with COVID-19, enrolled during active disease. As DNA, the CDR3 is TGTGCCAGCAGCTTAGGGACAGGGTTTCTGGAGACCCAGTACTTC. As protein: CASSLGTGFLETQYF.